The rows below give T cell receptor beta chains drawn from one sample of a study of blood T cell repertoires in COVID-19. Sequencing used immunoSEQ multiplex PCR; TCRdb keeps in-frame clones, though not all of them. This sample has approximately 150,000 clones, with 70% to 85% found just once. Material: peripheral blood. The receptor source for this set is a woman aged 80 or older with acute or convalescent COVID-19. The CDR3 runs from the conserved cysteine through the conserved F or W. The D gene is left open where the match is weak. Expanded clones get a size class; other rows say once, few or many, or leave the size out.

>NA|TRBD1|TRBJ2-7|TRBV11-2
CASSPRDRIYEQYF
TGTGCCAGCAGCCCCCGGGACAGGATCTACGAGCAGTACTTC
>NA|NA|TRBJ1-2|TRBV19
CASSIGGGYGYTF
TGTGCCAGTAGTATAGGGGGCGGCTATGGCTACACCTTC
>NA|NA|TRBJ1-4|TRBV5-8
CASSFPRTINEKLFF
TGTGCCAGCAGCTTCCCCAGAACGATTAATGAAAAACTGTTTTTT
>NA|TRBD1|TRBJ2-5|TRBV12-3/TRBV12-4
CASSGGQKETQYF
TGTGCCAGCAGTGGGGGACAGAAAGAGACCCAGTACTTC
>NA|NA|TRBJ2-3|TRBV20-1
CSAGRGGTQYF
TGCAGTGCTGGGAGGGGGGGTACGCAGTATTTT
>once|NA|TRBJ1-1|TRBV13
CASSLGQLTEAFF
TGTGCCAGCAGCCTGGGACAACTAACTGAAGCTTTCTTT
>NA|NA|TRBJ2-3|TRBV5-1
CASSPRPRGTDTQYF
TGCGCCAGCAGCCCACGACCTCGGGGCACAGATACGCAGTATTTT
>NA|NA|TRBJ1-5|TRBV20-1
CSASLAGNQPQHF
TGCAGTGCTAGTCTGGCAGGGAATCAGCCCCAGCATTTT
>NA|NA|TRBJ1-1|TRBV3-1/TRBV3-2
CASSQHVKRGTEAFF
TGTGCCAGCAGCCAACATGTGAAGAGAGGCACTGAAGCTTTCTTT
>NA|TRBD1|TRBJ1-5|TRBV19
CASSITGGGSGNQPQHF
TGTGCCAGTAGTATTACAGGGGGCGGATCGGGCAATCAGCCCCAGCATTTT
>NA|TRBD1|TRBJ1-2|TRBV7-2
CASSPGTGGYGYTF
TGTGCCAGCAGCCCAGGGACAGGGGGATATGGCTACACCTTC
>NA|NA|TRBJ2-2|TRBV7-8
CASSLTGTGELFF
TGTGCCAGCAGCTTAACAGGGACCGGGGAGCTGTTTTTT
>NA|NA|TRBJ2-7|TRBV5-4
CASSTGTDEAYEQYF
TGTGCCAGCAGCACAGGGACGGACGAAGCCTACGAGCAGTACTTC
>few|NA|TRBJ1-1|TRBV19
CATATREGWDTEAFF
TGTGCCACCGCAACCCGGGAGGGCTGGGATACTGAAGCTTTCTTT
>NA|TRBD2|TRBJ2-1|TRBV2
CALREGEAGGFSFYNEQFF
TGTGCCCTCCGTGAAGGGGAAGCGGGAGGGTTCTCTTTCTACAATGAGCAGTTCTTC
>once|TRBD1|TRBJ2-6|TRBV10-3
CAISESMAGGDSGANVLTF
TGTGCCATCAGTGAGTCGATGGCAGGGGGCGATTCTGGGGCCAACGTCCTGACTTTC
>NA|NA|TRBJ1-2|TRBV7-2
CASSLDAGAYYGYTF
TGTGCCAGCAGCTTAGATGCGGGGGCGTACTATGGCTACACCTTC
>NA|TRBD1|TRBJ2-7|TRBV2
CASSGTGSPYEQYF
TGTGCCAGCAGTGGGACAGGGTCCCCCTACGAGCAGTACTTC
>NA|NA|TRBJ2-2|TRBV4-3
CASAPRGGELFF
TGCGCCAGCGCTCCAAGAGGAGGGGAGCTGTTTTTT
>NA|NA|TRBJ1-2|TRBV11-3
CASSLYDPPWTPNYGYTF
TGTGCCAGCAGCTTATATGACCCCCCCTGGACACCTAACTATGGCTACACCTTC